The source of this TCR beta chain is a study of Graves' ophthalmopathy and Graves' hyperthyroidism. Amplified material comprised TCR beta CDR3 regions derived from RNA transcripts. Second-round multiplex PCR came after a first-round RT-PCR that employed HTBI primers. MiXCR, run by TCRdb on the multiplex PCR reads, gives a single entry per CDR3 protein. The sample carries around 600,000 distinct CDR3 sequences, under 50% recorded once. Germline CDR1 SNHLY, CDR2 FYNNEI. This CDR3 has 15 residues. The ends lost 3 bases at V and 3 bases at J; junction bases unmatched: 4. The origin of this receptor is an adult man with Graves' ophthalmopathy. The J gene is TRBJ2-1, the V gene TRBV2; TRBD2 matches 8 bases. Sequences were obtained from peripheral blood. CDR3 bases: TGTGCCAGCAGTGAGCAACTAGCGGACTACAATGAGCAGTTCTTC. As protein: CASSEQLADYNEQFF.